This T cell receptor (beta chain) was documented in a study of cytotoxic CD8 clonotypes in ibrutinib-treated CLL. Study-level results: Clonality measured at baseline exceeded age-matched healthy donors, tracking circulating CD8+ T-cell counts. Clonality rose at ibrutinib response, held steady in sustained remission, and fell toward baseline at progression.

This clone appeared once. Its target is not known. Investigators sourced approximately 2.1 micrograms of genomic DNA from cryopreserved PBMCs for TCR beta libraries. With 3 bases removed from V and 1 base from J, the gap between germline ends came to 5 bases. CDR1 is SGDLS and CDR2 is YYNGEE in the germline V gene. The CDR3 runs to 14 residues. The data were produced by immunoSEQ multiplex PCR, yet TCRdb's version contains in-frame clones alone and is incomplete. The data contain 130,000 or so clones, 60% to 80% of them seen just once; the ten biggest clones take up around a quarter. The source of this sequence is a human donor with chronic lymphocytic leukemia. The source was PBMCs, collected after 12 months of ibrutinib treatment. This chain uses TRBV9 with TRBJ2-6, with D unresolved. CDR3: CASSGASGANVLTF. CDR3 coding DNA: TGTGCCAGCAGCGGGGCTTCTGGGGCCAACGTCCTGACTTTC.